The clone carrying this T cell receptor (beta chain) was seen a few times. Its target is not known. CDR3 length equals 13 residues. Germline CDR1 reads LNHDA; CDR2 reads SQIVND (reference sequence). The V gene lost 6 bases and the J gene lost 2 bases, with 10 bases spanning the gap. This record belongs to a study of cytomegalovirus exposure and HLA in healthy donors. Points from the study as a whole: In a later analysis, a genetic analysis reported fewer productive-TCR N-insertions in an Asian-associated ancestry cluster than the cohort average. Because they were indistinguishable, some V segments, including TRBV6-2 and TRBV6-3, were excluded. Presence/absence comparisons presumed near-even sequencing depth among donors.

Vbeta (60) and Jbeta (13) primers were used in the PCR. TCRdb keeps only in-frame clones here, not all; method: immunoSEQ multiplex PCR. The sample yields around 130,000 clones, approximately 80% seen once. This TCR was recovered from a girl aged 2-10 years in good health and CMV-seronegative. The chain carries TRBV19 and TRBJ1-2, with D perhaps matching TRBD1 (6 bases). The sample consisted of PBMCs. CDR3 DNA: TGTGCCAGTAGCCCTGACAGGAACTATGGCTACACCTTC. Amino acids: CASSPDRNYGYTF.